This passage covers 26 T cell receptor beta chains from one sample sequenced in a study of blood T cell repertoires in COVID-19 (dated by TCRdb to the early 2020s). Libraries were prepared through the immunoSEQ multiplex PCR assay. In TCRdb, the immuneACCESS table is reduced to in-frame sequences with V and J assigned. These tables do not hold every clone; where another copy was compared, an unresolved V gene accounts for under half, and the others remain unexplained. The sample has 150,000 to 200,000 clones on record, approximately 81% of them singletons. Roughly 14% of the sample is held by the ten biggest clonotypes. Material for sequencing was peripheral blood. The origin of the receptors is a woman aged 70-85 years with COVID-19, enrolled during active disease.

The chain joins TRBV9 to TRBJ1-2; D possibly corresponds to TRBD1 (6 bases). The germline V and J ends were trimmed by 0 bases and 6 bases, with 15 bases remaining between them. CDR1 is SGDLS and CDR2 is YYNGEE in the germline V gene. This CDR3 has 15 amino acids. The CDR3 spells CASSVDLRGGDGYTF. The CDR3 DNA reads as TGTGCCAGCAGCGTAGATTTGAGAGGGGGAGATGGCTACACCTTC.

The chain is built from TRBV20-1 and TRBJ1-1, with D possibly TRBD1 on 5 matching bases. The CDR3 covers 14 residues. Germline CDR1 reads DFQATT; CDR2 reads SNEGSKA (reference sequence). Trimming took off 3 bases at V and 4 bases at J, with 15 bases between the two ends. CDR3 residues: CSASGGGYSTEAFF. CDR3 DNA sequence: TGCAGTGCTAGTGGGGGGGGTTATAGCACTGAAGCTTTCTTT.

V usage is TRBV9 and J usage is TRBJ1-1, with TRBD1 as a possible D gene (5 bases). Germline assignment: CDR1 SGDLS and CDR2 YYNGEE. The CDR3 length is 16 residues. Between the trimmed V and J ends, which lost 3 bases and 4 bases, there was a span of 19 bases. The CDR3 sequence is CASSAEAFQGGTEAFF. As DNA, the CDR3 is TGTGCCAGCAGCGCCGAAGCGTTCCAGGGCGGCACTGAAGCTTTCTTT. The entire variable domain, with the rest obtained from reference TRBV9 and TRBJ1-1, is as follows: DSGVTQTPKHLITATGQRVTLRCSPRSGDLSVYWYQQSLDQGLQFLIQYYNGEERAKGNILERFSAQQFPDLHSELNLSSLELGDSALYFCASSAEAFQGGTEAFFGQGTRLTVV.

The rearrangement links TRBV7-9 to TRBJ1-2, with unresolved D. This CDR3 region has 11 residues. The germline gives CDR1 SEHNR, CDR2 FQNEAQ (reference sequence). V was trimmed by 3 bases and J by 3 bases, leaving 2 bases between them. The CDR3 DNA follows: TGTGCCAGCAGCTTCTACTATGGCTACACCTTC. Protein product: CASSFYYGYTF. The variable domain in full, completed from reference TRBV7-9 and TRBJ1-2, reads DTGVSQNPRHKITKRGQNVTFRCDPISEHNRLYWYRQTLGQGPEFLTYFQNEAQLEKSRLLSDRFSAERPKGSFSTLEIQRTEQGDSAMYLCASSFYYGYTFGSGTRLTVV.

J is TRBJ2-2 and V is TRBV5-1; 10 nucleotides line up with TRBD2. The length of the CDR3 is 16 residues. Germline-derived CDR1 and CDR2 are SGHRS and YFSETQ. Trimming cost V 4 bases and J 5 bases; bases outside gene matches: 8. DNA for the CDR3: TGCGCCAGCAGCCCGGATGCTAGCGGGAGAACCGGGGAGCTGTTTTTT. It yields the protein CASSPDASGRTGELFF.

V usage is TRBV6-4 and J usage is TRBJ2-1; 9 nucleotides match TRBD2. The CDR3 length is 14 residues. V was pared by 1 base and J by 9 bases, with 4 bases of the junction left unmatched. Germline CDR1 and CDR2: MRHNA and SNTAGT. CDR3 nucleotides: TGTGCCAGCAGTGACTTCGGCGGGGGGGGTGAGCAGTTCTTC. This sequence encodes CASSDFGGGGEQFF.

The chain couples TRBV5-4 to TRBJ2-2; 11 bases line up with TRBD2. The V gene's germline CDR1 is SGHNT and CDR2 YYREEE (reference sequence). Trimming at V came to 4 bases and at J to 9 bases, leaving 11 bases not matched to a gene. This CDR3 has 16 amino acids. The CDR3 DNA reads as TGTGCCAGCAGCCCGGGGACTAGCGGTCCTGGAAGGGAGCTGTTTTTT. Its translation: CASSPGTSGPGRELFF. Complete variable domain (other parts from reference TRBV5-4 and TRBJ2-2): ETGVTQSPTHLIKTRGQQVTLRCSSQSGHNTVSWYQQALGQGPQFIFQYYREEENGRGNFPPRFSGLQFPNYSSELNVNALELDDSALYLCASSPGTSGPGRELFFGEGSRLTVL.

For the CDR3, the DNA is TGTGCCAGCAGTTTCCAAGCCCGGGTCGGGACTGAAGCTTTCTTT. It encodes CASSFQARVGTEAFF. The chain is built from TRBV27 and TRBJ1-1, with D unresolved. Between the trimmed V and J ends, which lost 3 bases and 5 bases, there was a span of 16 bases. This CDR3 contains 15 residues. Germline V gene lookup returns CDR1 MNHEY and CDR2 SMNVEV (reference sequence).

The chain has TRBV30 and TRBJ1-3, with TRBD1 matching 7 bases. CDR3 length: 14 residues. Germline V lookup: CDR1 GTSNPN, CDR2 SVGIG (reference sequence). V shed 3 bases and J 0 bases; nucleotides not matched to a gene: 2. CDR3 coding DNA: TGTGCCTGGAGGACAGGGACCTCTGGAAACACCATATATTTT. Translating gives CAWRTGTSGNTIYF.

This chain links TRBV2 with TRBJ2-3; 10 bases are shared with TRBD1. The CDR3 runs to 14 residues. Germline V CDR1 and CDR2: SNHLY, FYNNEI. V gave up 10 bases and J gave up 5 bases; unmatched junction bases: 9. The CDR3 loop reads CANRGGQGLDTQYF. CDR3 in DNA: TGTGCCAACAGGGGGGGACAGGGGTTAGATACGCAGTATTTT.

V gene TRBV6-2 or TRBV6-3 combines with J gene TRBJ1-6, with TRBD1 matching 8 bases. This CDR3 contains 16 residues. The V segment lost 6 bases and the J segment 10 bases; nucleotides outside the gene matches: 14. Germline-derived CDR1 and CDR2 are MNHEY and SVGEGT. This CDR3 is CASSWTGYGIGSPLHF. The CDR3 DNA reads as TGTGCCAGCAGCTGGACAGGGTATGGGATAGGATCACCCCTCCACTTT.

The chain links TRBV25-1 to TRBJ1-3; D possibly corresponds to TRBD1 (6 bases). Trimming took off 8 bases at V and 0 bases at J, with 8 bases between the two ends. CDR3 size: 13 residues. Germline CDR1 is MGHDK and CDR2 is SYGVNS. CDR3 sequence (DNA): TGTGCCAGCCAGGGGATCTCTGGAAACACCATATATTTT. This codes for CASQGISGNTIYF.

The J gene is TRBJ1-2, the V gene TRBV6-2 or TRBV6-3; 7 nucleotides line up with TRBD1. In germline, CDR1 is MNHEY, CDR2 SVGEGT. The CDR3 covers 16 residues. Germline trimming cut 6 bases from V and 6 bases from J; bases unmatched to any gene: 16. The CDR3 bases are TGTGCCAGCAGCCCTCGAACCACTGACAGGGTGCATGGCTACACCTTC. As protein: CASSPRTTDRVHGYTF.

V usage is TRBV4-2 and J usage is TRBJ2-2, with TRBD2 matching over 7 bases. Looked up from germline, CDR1 is LGHNA and CDR2 is YNFKEQ. The CDR3 extends over 16 amino acids. The trim removed 6 bases at V and 4 bases at J, leaving 11 bases unmatched. This chain's CDR3 is CASRPIRDYGTGELFF. CDR3 DNA: TGTGCCAGCAGACCGATCCGGGACTATGGCACCGGGGAGCTGTTTTTT.

J is TRBJ1-1 and V is TRBV21-1; the table gives TRBD1 as D, unverified against the DNA. TRBV21-1 is a documented pseudogene. This CDR3 is built from 14 residues. The CDR3 DNA reads TGTGCCAGCAGCAAAGGACAGATGAACACTGAAGCTTTCTTT. This encodes CASSKGQMNTEAFF.

The J gene is TRBJ1-1, the V gene TRBV4-1; TRBD1 matches 9 bases. The CDR3 loop spans 17 amino acids. CDR1 and CDR2 from the germline V gene are MGHRA and YSYEKL. Germline trimming cut 0 bases from V and 7 bases from J; bases unmatched to any gene: 12. CDR3 DNA sequence: TGCGCCAGCAGCCAAGATCCCCTCGACAGGGGGTATTTTGAAGCTTTCTTT. Its protein is CASSQDPLDRGYFEAFF.

V usage is TRBV7-8 and J usage is TRBJ2-7, with D uncertain. The germline V and J ends were trimmed by 1 base and 6 bases, with 13 bases remaining between them. Germline V gives CDR1 SGHVS, CDR2 FQNEAQ. The CDR3 spans 14 residues. The CDR3 here is CASSLVPLNSEQYF. CDR3 coding DNA: TGTGCCAGCAGCTTAGTCCCGCTAAACTCCGAGCAGTACTTC.

This chain connects TRBV24-1 to TRBJ1-2; the match to TRBD1 covers 8 bases. V gave up 0 bases and J gave up 8 bases; unmatched junction bases: 4. Germline CDR1 KGHDR, CDR2 SFDVKD. The CDR3 extends over 14 amino acids. CDR3 nucleotide sequence: TGTGCCACCAGTGATTTGAGGACAGGGCACGGCTACACCTTC. Encoded protein: CATSDLRTGHGYTF.

The chain is built from TRBV4-2 and TRBJ1-2; 7 nucleotides align to TRBD1. Trimming removed 1 base from V and 5 bases from J; junction bases left unmatched: 4. The CDR3 covers 14 residues. Looked up from germline, CDR1 is LGHNA and CDR2 is YNFKEQ. In DNA form, the CDR3 reads TGTGCCAGCAGCCAAGCGGGACAGAAGTATGGCTACACCTTC. Translation: CASSQAGQKYGYTF.

V and J are TRBV25-1 and TRBJ2-2, with TRBD1 identical over 8 bases. The V and J ends lost 5 bases and 7 bases, in that order; junction bases with no gene match: 6. CDR1 and CDR2 (germline): MGHDK, SYGVNS. This CDR3 has 14 amino acids. DNA of the CDR3: TGTGCCAGCAGTCCGGCAGGGGGCATCGGGGAGCTGTTTTTT. Protein sequence: CASSPAGGIGELFF.

In nucleotides, the CDR3 is TGTGCCAGCAGCGTAAAGGTACAGGATACGCAGTATTTT. This sequence encodes CASSVKVQDTQYF. V is TRBV9 and J is TRBJ2-3; D call uncertain. The CDR3 is made up of 13 amino acids. V lost 1 base and J lost 6, with 9 bases in between. Germline CDR1 reads SGDLS; CDR2 reads YYNGEE.

The CDR3 coding sequence is TGTGCCAGTACCCTTTATCCTCCAGGGATTGGAGCTGGGGAGCTGTTTTTT. Its protein product is CASTLYPPGIGAGELFF. This sequence joins TRBV19 and TRBJ2-2, with TRBD1 as a possible D gene (5 bases). There are 17 residues in the CDR3. The V end lost 7 bases, the J end lost 8 bases, and 26 bases lay between the germline ends. Germline loops: CDR1 LNHDA, CDR2 SQIVND (reference sequence).

The chain uses TRBV7-8 and TRBJ1-1, with 9 nucleotides matching TRBD1. The trim removed 5 bases at V and 5 bases at J, leaving 6 bases unmatched. The CDR3 spans 14 residues. Germline V gives CDR1 SGHVS, CDR2 FQNEAQ. In DNA form, the CDR3 reads TGTGCCAGCAGCAGGACAGGGGCGCGGACTGAAGCTTTCTTT. Amino acid sequence: CASSRTGARTEAFF.

This chain links TRBV19 with TRBJ1-1; possible D gene TRBD1, 6 bases. CDR1 is LNHDA, CDR2 SQIVND, per germline (reference sequence). The CDR3 totals 14 residues. Trimming took 3 bases from V and 5 from J, leaving 13 bases between them. The CDR3 nucleotides read TGTGCCAGTAGTATCGGGGGGGGCAGGACTGAAGCTTTCTTT. This encodes CASSIGGGRTEAFF.

This rearrangement joins TRBV30 to TRBJ1-2, with a tentative D call TRBD1 (5 bases). Germline CDR1 is GTSNPN and CDR2 is SVGIG (reference sequence). The CDR3 is made up of 13 amino acids. V shed 4 bases and J shed 3 bases, with 12 bases lying between them. CDR3 sequence: CAWTLPGDYGYTF. The CDR3 coding sequence is TGTGCCTGGACTCTGCCGGGGGACTATGGCTACACCTTC.

The genes are TRBV19 and TRBJ2-1, with 7 positions matching TRBD2. The CDR3 covers 13 residues. J lost 6 bases, V lost 4 bases, and 3 bases had no gene match. Germline V lookup: CDR1 LNHDA, CDR2 SQIVND (reference sequence). CDR3 amino acids: CASSRTRGNEQFF. CDR3 nucleotides: TGTGCCAGTAGTAGGACTAGAGGCAATGAGCAGTTCTTC.